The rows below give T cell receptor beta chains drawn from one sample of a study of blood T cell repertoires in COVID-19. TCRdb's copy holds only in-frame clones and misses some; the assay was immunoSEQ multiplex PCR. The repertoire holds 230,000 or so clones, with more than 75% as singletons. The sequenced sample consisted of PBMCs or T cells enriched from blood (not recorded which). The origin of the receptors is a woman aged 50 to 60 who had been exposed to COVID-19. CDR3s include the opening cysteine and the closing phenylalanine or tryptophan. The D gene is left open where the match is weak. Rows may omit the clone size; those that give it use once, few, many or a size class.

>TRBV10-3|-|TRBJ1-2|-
TGTGCCATCAACGAATTGAAGACGGGACTCTATGGCTACACCTTC
CAINELKTGLYGYTF
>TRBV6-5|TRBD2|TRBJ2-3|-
TGTGCCAGCAGTCCCGGACTAGCGGGGGGTACGCAGTATTTT
CASSPGLAGGTQYF
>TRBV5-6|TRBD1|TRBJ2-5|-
TGTGCCAGCAGCCGCCGGACAGGGAGCAGTTGGGCCCAGTACTTC
CASSRRTGSSWAQYF
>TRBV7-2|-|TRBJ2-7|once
TGTGCCAGCAGCTTAAGTCTAGGTTATAACGAGCAGTACTTC
CASSLSLGYNEQYF
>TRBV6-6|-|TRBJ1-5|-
TGTGCCAGCAGTTACCTGGGCGCTCAATTACATTTT
CASSYLGAQLHF
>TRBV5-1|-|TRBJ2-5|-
TGCGCCAGCAGCCTGACAGGACCGCAAGAGACCCAGTACTTC
CASSLTGPQETQYF
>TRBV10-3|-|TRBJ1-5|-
TGTGCCATCAGTACAGATTATAGCAATCAGCCCCAGCATTTT
CAISTDYSNQPQHF
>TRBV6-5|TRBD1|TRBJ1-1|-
TGTGCCAGCAGTCGCGCAGGGGGGTACACTGAAGCTTTCTTT
CASSRAGGYTEAFF
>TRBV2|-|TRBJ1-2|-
TGTGCCGGAGGGGAAGGTTACTATGGCTACACCTTC
CAGGEGYYGYTF
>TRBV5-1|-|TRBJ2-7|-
TGCGCCAGCAGCTTGAGGTGGGGGGGCGACTACGAGCAGTACTTC
CASSLRWGGDYEQYF
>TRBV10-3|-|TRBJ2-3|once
TGTGCCATCAGTGAGTCTGGGGCAACCAGCGTTTCCACAGATACGCAGTATTTT
CAISESGATSVSTDTQYF
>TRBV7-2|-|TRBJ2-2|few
TGTGCCAGCAGCTTCCAAACGGGGTCGACCGGGGAGCTGTTTTTT
CASSFQTGSTGELFF
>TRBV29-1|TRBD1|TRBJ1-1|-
TGCAGCGTCTCGGGACAGGCCGACACTGAAGCTTTCTTT
CSVSGQADTEAFF
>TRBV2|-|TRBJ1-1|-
TGTGCCAGCAGTTACAGGGCTGAGAACACTGAAGCTTTCTTT
CASSYRAENTEAFF
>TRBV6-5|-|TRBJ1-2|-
TGTGCCAGCAGTTCGCAGGGGAGTGGCGGCTACACCTTC
CASSSQGSGGYTF
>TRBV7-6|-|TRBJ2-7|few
TGTGCCAGCAGCTTACGAACAGGGCTCACACCCGAGCAGTACTTC
CASSLRTGLTPEQYF
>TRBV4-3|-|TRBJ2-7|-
TGCGCCAGCAGCTCGGGGCAGGGGGGCTCCTACGAGCAGTACTTC
CASSSGQGGSYEQYF
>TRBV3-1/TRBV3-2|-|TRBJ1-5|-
TGTGCCAGCAGTCGAGGGCCAAATCAGCCCCAGCATTTT
CASSRGPNQPQHF
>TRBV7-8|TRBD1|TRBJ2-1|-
TGTGCCAGCAGCCCGAGACAGGGGCTCAACAATGAGCAGTTCTTC
CASSPRQGLNNEQFF
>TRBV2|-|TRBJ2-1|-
TGTGCCAGCAGTGCACAGCTCGGGGTGGGGTCCAATGAGCAGTTCTTC
CASSAQLGVGSNEQFF
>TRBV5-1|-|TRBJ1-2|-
TGCGCCAGCAGCTTGGACCCCCGGACAGCGTATGGCTACACCTTC
CASSLDPRTAYGYTF
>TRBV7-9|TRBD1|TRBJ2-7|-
TGTGCCAGCAGCTTAGGCCCCTCGGGACAGGGTGATGAGCTGTACTTC
CASSLGPSGQGDELYF
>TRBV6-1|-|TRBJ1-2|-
TGTGCCAGCAGTGAAGAGGCAGGAAGAAGGTCCCGCTATGGCTACACCTTC
CASSEEAGRRSRYGYTF
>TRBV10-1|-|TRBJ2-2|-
TGCGCCAGCAGTGAGCTTTCGGGAACTCCCGGGGAGCTGTTTTTT
CASSELSGTPGELFF
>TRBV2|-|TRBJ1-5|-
TGTGCCAGCAGTACAGGCGTACATTTCCCCCAGCATTTT
CASSTGVHFPQHF
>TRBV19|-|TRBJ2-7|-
TGTGCCAGTAGTATATCGGCTACAGGTGGCGTATACGAGCAGTACTTC
CASSISATGGVYEQYF
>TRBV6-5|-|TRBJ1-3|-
TGTGCCAGCAGGTACACAGGGACCTCTGGAAACACCATATATTTT
CASRYTGTSGNTIYF
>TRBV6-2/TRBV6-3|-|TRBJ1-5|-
TGTGCCAGCAGCCAGGGACATAGCAATCAGCCCCAGCATTTT
CASSQGHSNQPQHF
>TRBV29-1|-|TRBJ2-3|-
TGCAGCGTTGTTAAGACCTCTCGAGGAACAGATACGCAGTATTTT
CSVVKTSRGTDTQYF
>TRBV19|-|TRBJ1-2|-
TGTGCCAGTAGTCCCTCTGGGAGCCCGGCGGGCTACACCTTC
CASSPSGSPAGYTF
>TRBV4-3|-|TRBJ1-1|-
TGCGCCAGCAGCCAAGCCCTGTTAGGACAGACGGCTTTCTTT
CASSQALLGQTAFF
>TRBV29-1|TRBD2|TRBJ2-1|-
TGCAGCGTTGATGCTAGCGGGACTAGGGATGAGCAGTTCTTC
CSVDASGTRDEQFF
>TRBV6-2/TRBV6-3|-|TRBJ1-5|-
TGTGCCAGCAGTTACCCTGGGCCAAATCAGCCCCAGCATTTT
CASSYPGPNQPQHF
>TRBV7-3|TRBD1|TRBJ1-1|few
TGTGCCAGCAGCGGGGGACAGGGAAAAACTGAAGCTTTCTTT
CASSGGQGKTEAFF
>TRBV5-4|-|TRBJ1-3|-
TGTGCCAGCAGCTTAGGAGGTCAAACTGGAAACACCATATATTTT
CASSLGGQTGNTIYF
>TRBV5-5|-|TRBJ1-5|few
TGTGCCAGCAGCTTGGCCGGGGGGAATCAGCCCCAGCATTTT
CASSLAGGNQPQHF
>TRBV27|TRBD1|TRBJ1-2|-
TGTGCCAGCAGCCGACAGGGCCCAACCATATCCGGCTACACCTTC
CASSRQGPTISGYTF
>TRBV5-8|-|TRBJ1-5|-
TGTGCCAGCAGCTCGGGGGGGACGGCTTCCGAGCCCCAGCATTTT
CASSSGGTASEPQHF
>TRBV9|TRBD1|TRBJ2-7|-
TGTGCCAGCAGCGACGGCGGGACAGGTTCTCCCTACGAGCAGTACTTC
CASSDGGTGSPYEQYF
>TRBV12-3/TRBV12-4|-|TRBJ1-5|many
TGTGCCAGCAGTTATTCGGATCAGCCCCAGCATTTT
CASSYSDQPQHF
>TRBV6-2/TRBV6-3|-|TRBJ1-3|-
TGTGCCAGCAGTTACGCGTCAAGGAGTGGAAACACCATATATTTT
CASSYASRSGNTIYF
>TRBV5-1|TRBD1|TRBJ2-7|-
TGCGCCAGCAGCCCCGACGGAGGACAGGGATCGTACGAGCAGTACTTC
CASSPDGGQGSYEQYF
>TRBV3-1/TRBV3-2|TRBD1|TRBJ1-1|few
TGTGCCAGCAGCCCAGTCCAGGGGGCCTCTGGGGCTTTCTTT
CASSPVQGASGAFF
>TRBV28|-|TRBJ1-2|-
TGTGCCAGCAGTTCGAACTATGGCTACACCTTC
CASSSNYGYTF
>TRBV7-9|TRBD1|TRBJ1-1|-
TGTGCCAGCATACGGACAGGGGGCGCGAACACTGAAGCTTTCTTT
CASIRTGGANTEAFF
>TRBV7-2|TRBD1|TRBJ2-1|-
TGTGCCAGCATCCCAGGGGGTGGTTCCTACAATGAGCAGTTCTTC
CASIPGGGSYNEQFF
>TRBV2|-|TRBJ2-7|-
TGTGCCAGCAGTGTTTCCAGGGGACAATCCTACGAGCAGTACTTC
CASSVSRGQSYEQYF
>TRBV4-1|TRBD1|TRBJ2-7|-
TGCGCCAGCAGCCAAGGACAGGGCTCTTACGAGCAGTACTTC
CASSQGQGSYEQYF
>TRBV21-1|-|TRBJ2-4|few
TGTGCCAGCAGCAAAGGAACCCCTCTGCCACGCTATCCCCTAGCCAAAAACATTCAGTACTTC
CASSKGTPLPRYPLAKNIQYF
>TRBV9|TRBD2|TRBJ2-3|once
TGTGCCAGCAGCGTAGGGACTAGCAGGGCAGATACGCAGTATTTT
CASSVGTSRADTQYF
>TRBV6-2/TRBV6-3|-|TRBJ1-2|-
TGTGCCAGCAGCTATGCGTGGGGGCGCGACTATGGCTACACCTTC
CASSYAWGRDYGYTF
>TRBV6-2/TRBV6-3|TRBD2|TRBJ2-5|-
TGTGCCAGCAGTCCGCTGGGGGGGAGTTATCAGGAGACCCAGTACTTC
CASSPLGGSYQETQYF
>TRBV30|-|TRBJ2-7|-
TGTGCCTGGACGCCTCGGAACAGCCTCCCCTACGAGCAGTACTTC
CAWTPRNSLPYEQYF